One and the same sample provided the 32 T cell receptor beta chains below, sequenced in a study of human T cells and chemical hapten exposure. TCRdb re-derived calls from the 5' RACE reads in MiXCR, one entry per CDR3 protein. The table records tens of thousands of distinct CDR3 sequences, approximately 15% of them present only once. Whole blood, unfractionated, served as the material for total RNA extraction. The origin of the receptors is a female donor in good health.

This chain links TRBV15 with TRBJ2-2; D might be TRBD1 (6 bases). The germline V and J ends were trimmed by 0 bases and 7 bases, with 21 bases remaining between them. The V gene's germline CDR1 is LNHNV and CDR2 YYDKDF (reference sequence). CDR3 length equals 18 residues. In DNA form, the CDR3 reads TGTGCCACCAGCAGAGATTTCACGGGACACCGTCTTATCGGGGAGCTGTTTTTT. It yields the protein CATSRDFTGHRLIGELFF.

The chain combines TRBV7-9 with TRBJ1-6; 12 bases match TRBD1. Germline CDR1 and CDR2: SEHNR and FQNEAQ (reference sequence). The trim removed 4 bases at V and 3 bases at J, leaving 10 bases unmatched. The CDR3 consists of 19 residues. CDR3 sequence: CASSSWGTGGIDYNSPLHF. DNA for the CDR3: TGTGCCAGCAGCTCCTGGGGGACAGGGGGCATTGACTATAATTCACCCCTCCACTTT.

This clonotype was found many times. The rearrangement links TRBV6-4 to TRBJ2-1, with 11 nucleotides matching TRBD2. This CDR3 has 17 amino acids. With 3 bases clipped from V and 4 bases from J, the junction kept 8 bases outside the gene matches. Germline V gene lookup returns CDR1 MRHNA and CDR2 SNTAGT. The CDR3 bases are TGTGCCAGCAGTGATTCGCCTACTAGCGGGGGATACAATGAGCAGTTCTTC. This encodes CASSDSPTSGGYNEQFF.

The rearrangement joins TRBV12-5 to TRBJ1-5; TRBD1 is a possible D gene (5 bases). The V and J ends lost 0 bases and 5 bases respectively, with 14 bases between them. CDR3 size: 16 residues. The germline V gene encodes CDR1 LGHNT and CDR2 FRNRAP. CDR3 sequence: CASGLVPGVGHQPQHF. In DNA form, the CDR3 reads TGTGCTAGTGGTTTGGTACCGGGGGTGGGTCATCAGCCCCAGCATTTT.

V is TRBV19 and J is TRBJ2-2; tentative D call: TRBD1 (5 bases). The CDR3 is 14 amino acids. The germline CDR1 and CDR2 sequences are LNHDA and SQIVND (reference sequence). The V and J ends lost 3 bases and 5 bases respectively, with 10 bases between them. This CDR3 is CASSISGKTGELFF. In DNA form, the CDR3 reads TGTGCCAGTAGTATTTCAGGGAAAACCGGGGAGCTGTTTTTT.

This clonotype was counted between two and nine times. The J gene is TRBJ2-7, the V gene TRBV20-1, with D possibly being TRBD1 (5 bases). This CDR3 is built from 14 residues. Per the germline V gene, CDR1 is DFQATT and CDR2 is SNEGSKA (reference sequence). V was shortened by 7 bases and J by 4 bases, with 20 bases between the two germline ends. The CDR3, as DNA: TGCAGTGGTCGCAGGGAATTGCAGAAGTACGAGCAGTACTTC. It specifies CSGRRELQKYEQYF.

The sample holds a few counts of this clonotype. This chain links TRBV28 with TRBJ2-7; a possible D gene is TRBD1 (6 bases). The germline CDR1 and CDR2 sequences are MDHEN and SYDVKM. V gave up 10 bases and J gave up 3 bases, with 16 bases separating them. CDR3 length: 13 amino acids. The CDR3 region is CATVDRLYYEQYF. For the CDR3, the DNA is TGTGCCACCGTTGACAGGCTTTACTACGAGCAGTACTTC.

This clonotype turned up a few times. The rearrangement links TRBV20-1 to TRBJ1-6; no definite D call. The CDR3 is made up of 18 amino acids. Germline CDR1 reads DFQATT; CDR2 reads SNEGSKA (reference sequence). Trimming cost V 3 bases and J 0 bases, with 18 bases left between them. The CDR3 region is CSASVVGPGSSYNSPLHF. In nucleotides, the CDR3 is TGCAGTGCTAGTGTTGTAGGCCCCGGGAGCTCCTATAATTCACCCCTCCACTTT.

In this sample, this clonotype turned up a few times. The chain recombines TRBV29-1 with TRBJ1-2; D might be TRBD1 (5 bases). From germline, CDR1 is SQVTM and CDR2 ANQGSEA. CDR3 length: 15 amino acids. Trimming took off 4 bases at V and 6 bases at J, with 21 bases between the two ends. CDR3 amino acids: CSVVGLAERGNGYTF. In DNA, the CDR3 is TGCAGCGTTGTCGGTTTGGCCGAACGGGGGAATGGCTACACCTTC.

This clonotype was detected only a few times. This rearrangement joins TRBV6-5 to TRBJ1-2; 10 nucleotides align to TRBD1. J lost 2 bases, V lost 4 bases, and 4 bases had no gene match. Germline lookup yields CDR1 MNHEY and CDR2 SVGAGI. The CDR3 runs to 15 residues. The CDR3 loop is CASSFQTGGNYGYTF. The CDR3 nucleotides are TGTGCCAGCAGTTTCCAGACAGGGGGCAACTATGGCTACACCTTC.

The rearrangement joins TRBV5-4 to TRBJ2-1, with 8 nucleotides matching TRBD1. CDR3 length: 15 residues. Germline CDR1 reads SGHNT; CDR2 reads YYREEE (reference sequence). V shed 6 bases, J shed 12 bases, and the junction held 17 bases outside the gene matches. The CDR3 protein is CASTSGGAGFWGQFF. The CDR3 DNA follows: TGTGCCAGCACCTCAGGGGGCGCTGGGTTTTGGGGGCAGTTCTTC.

CDR3 DNA sequence: TGTGCCAGCGCGGGACAGACCTACAATGAGCAGTTCTTC. Amino acids: CASAGQTYNEQFF. The chain is built from TRBV11-1 and TRBJ2-1, with D possibly matching TRBD1 (7 bases). The V and J ends lost 8 bases and 2 bases respectively, with 10 bases between them. Germline V lookup: CDR1 SGHAT, CDR2 FQDESV (reference sequence). The CDR3 is made up of 13 amino acids.

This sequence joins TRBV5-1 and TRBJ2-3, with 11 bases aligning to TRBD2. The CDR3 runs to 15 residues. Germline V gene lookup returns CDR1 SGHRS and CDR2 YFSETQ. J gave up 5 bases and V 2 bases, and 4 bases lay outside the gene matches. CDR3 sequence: CASSFSGGDKDTQYF. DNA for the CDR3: TGCGCCAGCAGCTTTAGCGGGGGGGACAAAGATACGCAGTATTTT. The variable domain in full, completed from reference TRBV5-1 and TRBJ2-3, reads KAGVTQTPRYLIKTRGQQVTLSCSPISGHRSVSWYQQTPGQGLQFLFEYFSETQRNKGNFPGRFSGRQFSNSRSEMNVSTLELGDSALYLCASSFSGGDKDTQYFGPGTRLTVL.

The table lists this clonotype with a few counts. DNA for the CDR3: TGCAGCGTTGCAGCGGGGGGAAATCAGCCCCAGCATTTT. This encodes CSVAAGGNQPQHF. This chain uses TRBV29-1 with TRBJ1-5; weak D call: TRBD1 (5 bases). The CDR3 contains 13 residues. V lost 4 bases, J lost 4 bases, and 11 bases lay in between. Germline CDR1 is SQVTM and CDR2 is ANQGSEA.

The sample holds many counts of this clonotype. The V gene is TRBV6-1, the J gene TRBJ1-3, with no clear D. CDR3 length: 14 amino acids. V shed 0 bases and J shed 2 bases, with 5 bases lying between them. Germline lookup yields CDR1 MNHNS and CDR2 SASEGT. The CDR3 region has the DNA TGTGCCAGCAGTGAAGCGGTCCCTGGAAACACCATATATTTT. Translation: CASSEAVPGNTIYF.

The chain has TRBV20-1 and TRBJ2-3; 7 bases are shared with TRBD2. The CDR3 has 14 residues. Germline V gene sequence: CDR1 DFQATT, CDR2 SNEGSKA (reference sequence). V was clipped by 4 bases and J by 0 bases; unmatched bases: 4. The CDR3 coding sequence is TGCAGTGCTAAGGCGGGGGTGAGCACAGATACGCAGTATTTT. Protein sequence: CSAKAGVSTDTQYF.

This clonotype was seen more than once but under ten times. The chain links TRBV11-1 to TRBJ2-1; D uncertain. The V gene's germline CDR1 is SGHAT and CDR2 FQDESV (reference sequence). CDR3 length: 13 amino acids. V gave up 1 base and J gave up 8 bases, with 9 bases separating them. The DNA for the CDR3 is TGTGCCAGCAGCTTAGGACGGATGGATGAGCAGTTCTTC. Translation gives CASSLGRMDEQFF.

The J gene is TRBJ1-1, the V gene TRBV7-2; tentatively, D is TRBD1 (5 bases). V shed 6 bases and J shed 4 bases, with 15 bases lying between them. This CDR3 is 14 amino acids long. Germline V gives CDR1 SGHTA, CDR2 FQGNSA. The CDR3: CASRGQSQGTEAFF. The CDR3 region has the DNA TGTGCCAGCAGGGGGCAGAGTCAGGGCACTGAAGCTTTCTTT.

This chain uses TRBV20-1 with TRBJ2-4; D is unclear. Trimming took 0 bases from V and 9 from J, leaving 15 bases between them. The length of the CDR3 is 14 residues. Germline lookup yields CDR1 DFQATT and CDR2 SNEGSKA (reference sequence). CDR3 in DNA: TGCAGTGCTAGAGATGAGTATTCGGTGGGCATTCAGTACTTC. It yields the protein CSARDEYSVGIQYF.

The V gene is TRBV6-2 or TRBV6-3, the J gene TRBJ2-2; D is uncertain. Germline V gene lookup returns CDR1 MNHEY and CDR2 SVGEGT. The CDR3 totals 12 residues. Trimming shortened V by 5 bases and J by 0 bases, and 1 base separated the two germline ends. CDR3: CASSANTGELFF. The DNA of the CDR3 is TGTGCCAGCAGTGCGAACACCGGGGAGCTGTTTTTT.

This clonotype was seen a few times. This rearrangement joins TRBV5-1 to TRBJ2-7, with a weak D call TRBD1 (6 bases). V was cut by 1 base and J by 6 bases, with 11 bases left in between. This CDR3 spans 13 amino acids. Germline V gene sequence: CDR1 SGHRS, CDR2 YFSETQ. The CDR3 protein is CASSLNWGREQYF. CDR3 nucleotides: TGCGCCAGCAGCTTGAACTGGGGGCGCGAGCAGTACTTC.

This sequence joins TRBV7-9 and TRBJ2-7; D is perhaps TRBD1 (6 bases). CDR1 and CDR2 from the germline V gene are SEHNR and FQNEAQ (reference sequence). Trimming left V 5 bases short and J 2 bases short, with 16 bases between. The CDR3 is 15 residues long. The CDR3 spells CASSLGAAITYEQYF. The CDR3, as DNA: TGTGCCAGCAGCCTGGGGGCAGCGATCACCTACGAGCAGTACTTC. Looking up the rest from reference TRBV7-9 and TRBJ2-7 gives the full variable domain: DTGVSQNPRHKITKRGQNVTFRCDPISEHNRLYWYRQTLGQGPEFLTYFQNEAQLEKSRLLSDRFSAERPKGSFSTLEIQRTEQGDSAMYLCASSLGAAITYEQYFGPGTRLTVT.

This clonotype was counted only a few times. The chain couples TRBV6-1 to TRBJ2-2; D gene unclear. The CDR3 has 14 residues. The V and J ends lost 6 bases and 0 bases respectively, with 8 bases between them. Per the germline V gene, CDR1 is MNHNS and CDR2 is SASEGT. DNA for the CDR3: TGTGCCAGCAGGTCAAGCCCGAACACCGGGGAGCTGTTTTTT. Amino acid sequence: CASRSSPNTGELFF.

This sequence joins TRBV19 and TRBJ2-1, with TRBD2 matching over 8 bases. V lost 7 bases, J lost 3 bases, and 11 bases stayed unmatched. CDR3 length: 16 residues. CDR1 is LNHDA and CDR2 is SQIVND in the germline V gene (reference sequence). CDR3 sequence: CASTVATSGDYNEQFF. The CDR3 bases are TGTGCCAGTACCGTTGCTACTAGCGGAGACTACAATGAGCAGTTCTTC.

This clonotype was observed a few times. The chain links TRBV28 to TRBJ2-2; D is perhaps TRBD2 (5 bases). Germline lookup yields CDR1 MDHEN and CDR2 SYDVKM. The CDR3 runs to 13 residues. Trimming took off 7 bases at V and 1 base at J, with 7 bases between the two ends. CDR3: CASIAGNTGELFF. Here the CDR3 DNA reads TGTGCCAGCATTGCGGGGAACACCGGGGAGCTGTTTTTT.

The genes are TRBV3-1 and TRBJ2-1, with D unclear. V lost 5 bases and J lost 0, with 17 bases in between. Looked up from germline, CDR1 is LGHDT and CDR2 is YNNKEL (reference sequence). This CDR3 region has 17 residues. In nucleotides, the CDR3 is TGTGCCAGCAGCGCCCTTCACGCTGCGAGCTCCTACAATGAGCAGTTCTTC. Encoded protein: CASSALHAASSYNEQFF.

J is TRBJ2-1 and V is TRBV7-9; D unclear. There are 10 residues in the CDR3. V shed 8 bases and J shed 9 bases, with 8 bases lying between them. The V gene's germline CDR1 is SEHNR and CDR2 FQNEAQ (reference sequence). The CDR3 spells CASEVGEQFF. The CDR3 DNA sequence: TGTGCCAGCGAGGTCGGTGAGCAGTTCTTC. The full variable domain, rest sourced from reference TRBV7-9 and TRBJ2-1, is DTGVSQNPRHKITKRGQNVTFRCDPISEHNRLYWYRQTLGQGPEFLTYFQNEAQLEKSRLLSDRFSAERPKGSFSTLEIQRTEQGDSAMYLCASEVGEQFFGPGTRLTVL.

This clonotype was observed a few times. The CDR3 spells CASSLGRSNQPQHF. CDR3 DNA sequence: TGTGCCAGCAGCTTAGGTCGGAGCAATCAGCCCCAGCATTTT. The chain joins TRBV7-9 to TRBJ1-5, with D hard to call. CDR1 and CDR2 from the germline V gene are SEHNR and FQNEAQ (reference sequence). Trimming pared 1 base from V and 1 base from J, leaving 5 bases between. The CDR3 consists of 14 residues.

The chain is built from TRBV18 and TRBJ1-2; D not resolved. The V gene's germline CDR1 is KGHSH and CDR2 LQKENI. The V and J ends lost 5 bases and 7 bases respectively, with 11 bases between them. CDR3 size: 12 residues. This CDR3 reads CASSSAGAGYTF. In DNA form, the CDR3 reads TGTGCCAGCTCATCGGCGGGCGCTGGCTACACCTTC.

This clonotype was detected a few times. The CDR3 DNA is TGCAGCGTTGGGAAGGACAGCTCTGGGGCCAACGTCCTGACTTTC. Residues: CSVGKDSSGANVLTF. V usage is TRBV29-1 and J usage is TRBJ2-6; TRBD1 might be the D (6 bases). CDR1 is SQVTM and CDR2 is ANQGSEA in the germline V gene. V lost 4 bases and J lost 0, with 10 bases in between. CDR3 length: 15 amino acids.

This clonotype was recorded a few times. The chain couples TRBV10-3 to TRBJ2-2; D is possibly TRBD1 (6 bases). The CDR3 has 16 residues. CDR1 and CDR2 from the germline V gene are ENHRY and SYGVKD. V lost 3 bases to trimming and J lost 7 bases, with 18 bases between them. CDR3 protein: CAISETSRGSGGELFF. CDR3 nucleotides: TGTGCCATCAGTGAAACCTCCAGGGGAAGTGGCGGGGAGCTGTTTTTT.

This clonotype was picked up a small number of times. The CDR3 protein is CASSTAGAYEQYF. DNA of the CDR3: TGTGCCAGTTCTACCGCGGGGGCCTACGAGCAGTACTTC. V usage is TRBV28 and J usage is TRBJ2-7, with 7 positions matching TRBD2. J gave up 2 bases and V 9 bases, and 7 bases lay outside the gene matches. Germline CDR1 reads MDHEN; CDR2 reads SYDVKM. The CDR3 has 13 amino acids.